These 7 T cell receptor beta chains came from one sample sequenced in a study of T cell repertoires in cytomegalovirus infection. These receptors lack a known antigen. TCRdb re-derived calls from the reads in MiXCR, one entry per CDR3 protein. The sample contains about 890,000 distinct CDR3 sequences, 31% of which appear only once. The material sequenced was cultured CD8+ T cells from PBMCs, taken from culture after CMV antigen stimulation. These receptors all come from a human donor in good health (CMV status not recorded). Some clones in this sample may be carry-over from other donors' samples.

This clonotype has just a few counts. V gene TRBV4-1 combines with J gene TRBJ2-7, with TRBD2 matching over 10 bases. The CDR3 is 15 residues long. The junction had 4 bases not matched to a gene; V was cut back by 4 bases and J by 1 base. From germline, CDR1 is MGHRA and CDR2 YSYEKL. CDR3 loop: CASSPRTSGSYEQYF. The CDR3 region has the DNA TGCGCCAGCAGCCCACGGACTAGCGGTTCCTACGAGCAGTACTTC.

This clonotype was counted a few times. V gene TRBV20-1 combines with J gene TRBJ2-3, with 8 bases aligning to TRBD2. The CDR3 runs 16 residues. CDR1 and CDR2 (germline): DFQATT, SNEGSKA (reference sequence). The trim removed 0 bases at V and 4 bases at J, leaving 9 bases unmatched. In DNA, the CDR3 is TGCAGTGCTAGAGATGGGCTAGCGGGTAGCGCAGATACGCAGTATTTT. It is translated as CSARDGLAGSADTQYF.

Details on this clonotype: A junction boundary mismatches the germline segment, possibly from a read error. The chain links TRBV6-6 to TRBJ1-2, with D maybe TRBD1 (5 bases). Per the germline V gene, CDR1 is MNHNY and CDR2 is SVGAGI (reference sequence). CDR3 length equals 13 residues. This chain's CDR3 is CAISRGGTEGYTF. The CDR3 DNA reads as TGTGCCATCAGTCGTGGGGGTACGGAAGGCTACACCTTC.

A few counts support this clonotype. The V and J genes are TRBV19 and TRBJ2-7; no clear D gene. This CDR3 is 15 amino acids long. The ends were cut back, 2 bases at V and 6 bases at J, with 17 bases in the middle. Looked up from germline, CDR1 is LNHDA and CDR2 is SQIVND (reference sequence). This chain's CDR3 is CASSISRSPQREQYF. CDR3 sequence (DNA): TGTGCCAGTAGTATATCCCGGTCCCCTCAGCGCGAGCAGTACTTC.

This clonotype was detected many times. This sequence joins TRBV20-1 and TRBJ2-7; 8 nucleotides align to TRBD1. The CDR3 has 14 amino acids. CDR1 and CDR2 from the germline V gene are DFQATT and SNEGSKA (reference sequence). The V segment lost 4 bases and the J segment 3 bases; nucleotides outside the gene matches: 8. The chain's CDR3 is CSATGTGPGYEQYF. For the CDR3, the DNA is TGCAGTGCTACCGGGACAGGCCCAGGCTACGAGCAGTACTTC.

V gene TRBV27 combines with J gene TRBJ2-2; D may correspond to TRBD1 or TRBD2 (5 bases each). The CDR3 covers 16 residues. The germline V and J ends were trimmed by 6 bases and 0 bases, with 14 bases remaining between them. Germline CDR1 reads MNHEY; CDR2 reads SMNVEV (reference sequence). The CDR3 DNA reads TGTGCCAGCAGACAGCCGGGACGTTCGAACACCGGGGAGCTGTTTTTT. It yields the protein CASRQPGRSNTGELFF.

This rearrangement joins TRBV14 to TRBJ2-3; 8 nucleotides line up with TRBD2. CDR1 is SGHDN and CDR2 is FVKESK in the germline V gene. The CDR3 is 14 amino acids. With 6 bases clipped from V and 5 bases from J, the junction kept 7 bases outside the gene matches. The DNA of the CDR3 is TGTGCCAGCAGTCGACTAGCGACAGTAGATACGCAGTATTTT. Protein product: CASSRLATVDTQYF.